This T cell receptor beta chain stems from a study of response to subunit inactivated influenza vaccine. Study results and caveats: The authors suggested that every seasonal influenza vaccination recruits few new T cells.

Germline CDR1 is SGDLS and CDR2 is YYNGEE. V was clipped by 4 bases and J by 0 bases, with 13 bases between them. This CDR3 is 15 amino acids long. Using its own MiXCR run on the RT-PCR reads, TCRdb lists one record per CDR3 protein. The sample holds 650,000 to 850,000 distinct CDR3 sequences; roughly 13% are singletons and the top ten take approximately 6.5%. With respect to this clonotype: What it binds is not known.

The chain is built from TRBV9 and TRBJ2-5, with a possible D match to TRBD2 (6 bases). The source was PBMCs from blood, collected roughly 2 weeks before vaccination. The clonotype was recovered from a man aged 50 or older who received an inactivated influenza vaccine. CDR3: CASSPRRGNQETQYF. The CDR3 coding sequence is TGTGCCAGCAGCCCTCGACGGGGGAACCAAGAGACCCAGTACTTC.